This TCR beta chain was recovered during a study of Graves' ophthalmopathy and Graves' hyperthyroidism. RNA transcripts yielded amplified TCR beta CDR3 regions. RT-PCR in the first round used HTBI primers; a second-round multiplex PCR followed. MiXCR was run by TCRdb on the multiplex PCR reads, yielding one entry per CDR3 protein. The sample shows 500,000 to 700,000 distinct CDR3 sequences, 22% of them seen only once. The V gene lost 1 base and the J gene lost 4 bases, with 17 bases spanning the gap. The germline gives CDR1 SNHLY, CDR2 FYNNEI. CDR3 size: 17 residues. This clonotype showed up many times.

This TCR came from a woman aged 18 to 35 with stable Graves' hyperthyroidism. Some clones in this sample may be carry-over from other donors' samples. Sequencing input: peripheral blood. The rearrangement uses TRBV2 and TRBJ1-5, with a tentative D call TRBD1 (6 bases). The CDR3 nucleotides read TGTGCCAGCAGTGAAGGTATGATGCGGGACAATAATCAGCCCCAGCATTTT. Residues: CASSEGMMRDNNQPQHF.